This T cell receptor (beta chain) derives from a study of blood T cells in healthy people across ages. Together with a sample-barcoded 5' primer, a J-beta primer mix was included in a second PCR lasting about 6 to 11 cycles. At least 2.5 million CDR3-containing paired-end reads were obtained per sample. MiXCR, applied by TCRdb to the 5' RACE reads, yields one record per CDR3 protein. The repertoire holds more than 800,000 distinct CDR3 sequences, with roughly 26% as singletons. Trimming stripped 6 bases from V and 0 bases from J, with 18 bases between. The CDR3 totals 16 residues. Germline loops: CDR1 MNHEY, CDR2 SMNVEV (reference sequence). This clonotype occurred a few times.

The J gene is TRBJ2-7, the V gene TRBV27; tentative D call: TRBD2 (6 bases). Sequencing was performed on blood. This TCR derives from a woman older than 75 in good health. As DNA, the CDR3 is TGTGCCAGCAGGGACGGGGGAACCGTAAGCTCCTACGAGCAGTACTTC. As protein: CASRDGGTVSSYEQYF.